One sample yielded the 2 T cell receptor beta chains listed below, sequenced in a study of blood T cell repertoires in COVID-19. Sequencing used immunoSEQ multiplex PCR; TCRdb keeps in-frame clones, though not all of them. Of over 200,000 clones listed, roughly 90% were seen once; the top ten hold around 2.2%. The sample taken for sequencing was peripheral blood. The receptors originated from a young man who had recovered from COVID-19.

The chain uses TRBV19 and TRBJ2-7; 10 bases fit TRBD1. The germline gives CDR1 LNHDA, CDR2 SQIVND (reference sequence). The CDR3 has 14 amino acids. Unmatched junction bases numbered 8, after V lost 7 bases and J lost 5 bases. CDR3 loop: CASKRGQGFHEQYF. Written as DNA, the CDR3 is TGTGCCAGTAAGAGGGGACAGGGGTTCCACGAGCAGTACTTC.

This clone was seen a single time. This chain joins TRBV7-8 and TRBJ1-1, with D unresolved. CDR1 SGHVS and CDR2 FQNEAQ come from the germline V gene. V lost 5 bases and J 4 bases, leaving 14 bases between the germline ends. The CDR3 runs to 14 residues. The CDR3 nucleotides read TGTGCCAGCAGCCCTCTTGTACGGAGCACTGAAGCTTTCTTT. It specifies CASSPLVRSTEAFF. The entire variable domain, with the rest obtained from reference TRBV7-8 and TRBJ1-1, is as follows: GAGVSQSPRYKVAKRGQDVALRCDPISGHVSLFWYQQALGQGPEFLTYFQNEAQLDKSGLPSDRFFAERPEGSVSTLKIQRTQQEDSAVYLCASSPLVRSTEAFFGQGTRLTVV.